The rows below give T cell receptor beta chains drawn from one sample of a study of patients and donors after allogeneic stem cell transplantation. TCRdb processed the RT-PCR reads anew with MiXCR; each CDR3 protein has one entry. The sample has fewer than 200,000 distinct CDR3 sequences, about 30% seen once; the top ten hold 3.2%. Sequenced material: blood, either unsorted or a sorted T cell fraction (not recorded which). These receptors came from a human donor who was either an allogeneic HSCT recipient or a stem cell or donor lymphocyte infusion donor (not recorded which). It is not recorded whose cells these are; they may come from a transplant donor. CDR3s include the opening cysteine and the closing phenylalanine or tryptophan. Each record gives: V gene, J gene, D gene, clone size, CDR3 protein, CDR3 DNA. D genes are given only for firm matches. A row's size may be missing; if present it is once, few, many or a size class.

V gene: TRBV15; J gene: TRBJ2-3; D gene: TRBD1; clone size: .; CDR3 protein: CATSTSPGQGGDTQYF; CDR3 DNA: TGTGCCACCAGCACCAGTCCGGGACAGGGAGGAGATACGCAGTATTTT
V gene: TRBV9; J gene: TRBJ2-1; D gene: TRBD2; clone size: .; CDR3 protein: CASTSGSKNEQFF; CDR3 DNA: TGTGCCAGTACTAGCGGGAGCAAGAATGAGCAGTTCTTC
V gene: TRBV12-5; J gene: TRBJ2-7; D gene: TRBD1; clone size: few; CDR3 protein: CASGWGTVSYEQYF; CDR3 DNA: TGTGCTAGTGGTTGGGGGACAGTTTCCTACGAGCAGTACTTC
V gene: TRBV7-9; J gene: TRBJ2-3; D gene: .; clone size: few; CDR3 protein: CASSRPLSPDTQYF; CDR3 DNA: TGTGCCAGCAGTCGGCCGCTTAGTCCAGATACGCAGTATTTT
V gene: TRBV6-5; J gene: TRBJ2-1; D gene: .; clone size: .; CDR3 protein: CASSYSWGQWAHNEQFF; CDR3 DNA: TGTGCCAGCAGTTACTCGTGGGGACAATGGGCACACAATGAGCAGTTCTTC
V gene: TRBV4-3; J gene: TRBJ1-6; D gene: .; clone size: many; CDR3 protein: CASSQDLTGSSYNSPLHF; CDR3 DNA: TGCGCCAGCAGCCAAGATCTTACAGGGAGCTCCTATAATTCACCCCTCCACTTT
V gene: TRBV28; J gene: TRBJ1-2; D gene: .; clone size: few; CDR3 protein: CASSLWTAYGYTF; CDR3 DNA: TGTGCCAGCAGTTTATGGACAGCCTATGGCTACACCTTC
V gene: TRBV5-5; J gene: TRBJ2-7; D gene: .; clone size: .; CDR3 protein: CASSLDPMGVYEQYF; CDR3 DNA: TGTGCCAGCAGCTTGGACCCTATGGGGGTTTACGAGCAGTACTTC
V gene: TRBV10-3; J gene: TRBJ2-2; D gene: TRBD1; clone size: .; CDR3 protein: CAISESGQSGELFF; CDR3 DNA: TGTGCCATCAGTGAGTCGGGACAGTCCGGGGAGCTGTTTTTT
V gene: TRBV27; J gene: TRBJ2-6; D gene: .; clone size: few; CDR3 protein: CASSLGLWGANVLTF; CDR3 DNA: TGTGCCAGCAGTTTAGGACTCTGGGGGGCCAACGTCCTGACTTTC
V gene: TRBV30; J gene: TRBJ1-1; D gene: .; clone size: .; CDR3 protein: CAWNGAPTEAFF; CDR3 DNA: TGTGCCTGGAATGGGGCACCCACTGAAGCTTTCTTT
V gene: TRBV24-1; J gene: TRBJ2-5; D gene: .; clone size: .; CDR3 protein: CATSDSRGGETQYF; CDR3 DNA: TGTGCCACCAGTGATTCCAGAGGGGGGGAGACCCAGTACTTC
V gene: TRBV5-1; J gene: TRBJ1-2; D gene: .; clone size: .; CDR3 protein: CASTYGTRNYGYTF; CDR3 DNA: TGCGCCAGCACCTATGGGACCCGTAACTATGGCTACACCTTC
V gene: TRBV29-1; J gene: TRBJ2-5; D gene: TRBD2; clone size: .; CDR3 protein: CSVDGTTSGKEETQYF; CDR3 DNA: TGCAGCGTTGATGGAACCACTAGCGGGAAGGAGGAGACCCAGTACTTC
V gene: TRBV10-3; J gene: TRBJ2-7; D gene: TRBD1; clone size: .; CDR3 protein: CAILGQDAYEQYF; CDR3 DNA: TGTGCCATCCTCGGACAGGATGCCTACGAGCAGTACTTC
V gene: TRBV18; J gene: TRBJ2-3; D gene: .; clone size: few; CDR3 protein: CASSPGTGRSTDTQYF; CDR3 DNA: TGTGCCAGCTCACCAGGAACCGGACGGAGCACAGATACGCAGTATTTT
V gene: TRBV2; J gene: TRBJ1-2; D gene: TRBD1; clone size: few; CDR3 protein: CASTPRQGRGGYTF; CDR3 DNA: TGTGCCAGCACCCCCCGACAGGGGAGGGGTGGCTACACCTTC
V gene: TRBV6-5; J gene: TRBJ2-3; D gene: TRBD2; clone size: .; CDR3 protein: CASSYLPAGEMDTQYF; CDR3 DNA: TGTGCCAGCAGTTATCTCCCGGCGGGAGAAATGGATACGCAGTATTTT
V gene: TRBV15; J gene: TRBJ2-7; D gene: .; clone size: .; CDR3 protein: CATSRDWRDEQYF; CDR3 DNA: TGTGCCACCAGCAGAGATTGGAGAGACGAGCAGTACTTC
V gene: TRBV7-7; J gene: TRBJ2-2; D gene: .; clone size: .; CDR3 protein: CASSISGFTGELFF; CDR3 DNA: TGTGCTAGCAGCATTAGCGGCTTCACCGGGGAGCTGTTTTTT
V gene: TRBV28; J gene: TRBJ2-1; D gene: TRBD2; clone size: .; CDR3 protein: CAITEAGGPDNEQFF; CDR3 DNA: TGTGCCATCACCGAAGCGGGAGGGCCGGACAATGAGCAGTTCTTC
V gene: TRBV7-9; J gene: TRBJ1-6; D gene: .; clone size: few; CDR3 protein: CASSIGRRADSPLHF; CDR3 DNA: TGTGCCAGCAGCATAGGACGGCGGGCTGATTCACCCCTCCACTTT
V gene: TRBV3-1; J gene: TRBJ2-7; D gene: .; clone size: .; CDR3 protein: CASSHAEEQYF; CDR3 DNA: TGTGCCAGCAGCCACGCGGAGGAGCAGTACTTC
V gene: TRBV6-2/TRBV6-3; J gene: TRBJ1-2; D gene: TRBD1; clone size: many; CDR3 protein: CASTAGTGALFNYGYTF; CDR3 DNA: TGTGCCAGCACCGCCGGGACAGGGGCCCTCTTTAACTATGGCTACACCTTC
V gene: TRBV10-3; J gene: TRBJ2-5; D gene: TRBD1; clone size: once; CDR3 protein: CAIRPGQGEETQYF; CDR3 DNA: TGTGCCATCAGACCGGGACAGGGAGAAGAGACCCAGTACTTC
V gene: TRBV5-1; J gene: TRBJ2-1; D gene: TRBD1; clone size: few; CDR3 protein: CASSLVDRSTAEQFF; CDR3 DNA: TGCGCCAGCAGCTTGGTGGACAGGTCCACCGCTGAGCAGTTCTTC
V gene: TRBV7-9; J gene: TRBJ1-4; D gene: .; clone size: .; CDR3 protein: CASSRWGRLFF; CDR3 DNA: TGTGCCAGCAGCCGGTGGGGACGACTGTTTTTT
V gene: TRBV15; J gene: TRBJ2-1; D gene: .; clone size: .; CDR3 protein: CATSSTYGRWNEQFF; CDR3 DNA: TGTGCCACCAGCAGTACGTATGGTAGGTGGAATGAGCAGTTCTTC
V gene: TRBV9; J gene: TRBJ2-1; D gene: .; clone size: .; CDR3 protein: CASSALRRADNEQFF; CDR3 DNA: TGTGCCAGCAGCGCCTTAAGGAGGGCCGACAATGAGCAGTTCTTC
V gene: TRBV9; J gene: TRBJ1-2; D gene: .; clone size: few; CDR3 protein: CASSVRSGVGNYGYTF; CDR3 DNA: TGTGCCAGCAGCGTACGCTCGGGGGTAGGGAACTATGGCTACACCTTC
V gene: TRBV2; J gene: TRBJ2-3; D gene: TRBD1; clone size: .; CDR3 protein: CASSENPGGWFRADTQYF; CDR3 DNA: TGTGCCAGCAGTGAAAACCCAGGGGGCTGGTTTCGCGCAGATACGCAGTATTTT
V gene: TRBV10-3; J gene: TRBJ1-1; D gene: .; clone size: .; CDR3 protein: CAISDSKNTEAFF; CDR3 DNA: TGTGCCATCAGTGACTCTAAGAACACTGAAGCTTTCTTT
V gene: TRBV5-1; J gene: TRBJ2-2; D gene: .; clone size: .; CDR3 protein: CASSPGPPGELFF; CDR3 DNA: TGCGCCAGCAGCCCGGGCCCGCCCGGGGAGCTGTTTTTT
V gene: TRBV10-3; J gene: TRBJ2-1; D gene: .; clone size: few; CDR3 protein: CAISESTGEITNEQFF; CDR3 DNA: TGTGCCATCAGTGAGTCTACGGGGGAGATAACCAATGAGCAGTTCTTC
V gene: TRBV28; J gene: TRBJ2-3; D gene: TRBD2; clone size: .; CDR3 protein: CASSSPGLAGADTQYF; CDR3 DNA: TGTGCCAGCAGTTCGCCGGGACTAGCAGGAGCAGATACGCAGTATTTT
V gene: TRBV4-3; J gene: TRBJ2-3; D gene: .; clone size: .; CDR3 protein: CASSQDSSSSTDTQYF; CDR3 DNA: TGCGCCAGCAGCCAAGATTCAAGTTCTAGCACAGATACGCAGTATTTT
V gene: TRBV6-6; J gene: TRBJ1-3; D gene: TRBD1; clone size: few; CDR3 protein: CASSQGQFRNTIYF; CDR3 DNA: TGTGCCAGCAGTCAGGGACAGTTCCGAAACACCATATATTTT
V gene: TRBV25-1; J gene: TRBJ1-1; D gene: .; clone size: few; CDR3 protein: CASIRDGVEAFF; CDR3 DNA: TGTGCCAGCATTAGGGACGGGGTTGAAGCTTTCTTT
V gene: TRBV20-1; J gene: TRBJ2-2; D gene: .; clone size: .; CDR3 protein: CSASSVGTGELFF; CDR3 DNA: TGCAGTGCTTCTAGCGTCGGGACCGGGGAGCTGTTTTTT
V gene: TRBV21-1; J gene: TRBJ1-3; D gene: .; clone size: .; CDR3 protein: CASSKVGQGDFGNTIYF; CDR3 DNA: TGTGCCAGCAGCAAAGTTGGACAGGGGGATTTTGGAAACACCATATATTTT
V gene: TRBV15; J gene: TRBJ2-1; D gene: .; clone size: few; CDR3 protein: CATSRDSAPYNEQFF; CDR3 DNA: TGTGCCACCAGCAGAGATTCTGCCCCCTACAATGAGCAGTTCTTC
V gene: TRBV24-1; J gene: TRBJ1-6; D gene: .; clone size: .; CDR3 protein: CATSDSSYNSPLHF; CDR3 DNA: TGTGCCACCAGTGACAGCTCCTATAATTCACCCCTCCACTTT
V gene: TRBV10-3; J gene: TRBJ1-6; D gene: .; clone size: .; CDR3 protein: CAISESGREAYNSPLHF; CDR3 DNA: TGTGCCATCAGTGAGTCAGGGAGGGAGGCCTATAATTCACCCCTCCACTTT
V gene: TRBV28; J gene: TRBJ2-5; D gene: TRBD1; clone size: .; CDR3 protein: CASSLHRRTGGGETQYF; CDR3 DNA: TGTGCCAGCAGTCTCCATAGGCGGACAGGGGGCGGAGAGACCCAGTACTTC
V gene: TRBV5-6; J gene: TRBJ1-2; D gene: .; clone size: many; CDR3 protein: CASSSGPWGYTF; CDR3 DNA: TGTGCCAGCAGCTCCGGCCCGTGGGGCTACACCTTC
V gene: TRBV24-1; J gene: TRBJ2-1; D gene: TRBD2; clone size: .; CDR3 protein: CATSDPLTSGRYNEQFF; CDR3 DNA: TGTGCCACCAGTGACCCATTGACTAGCGGCCGGTACAATGAGCAGTTCTTC
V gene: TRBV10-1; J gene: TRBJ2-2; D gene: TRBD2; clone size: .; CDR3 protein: CASGLGLASTGELFF; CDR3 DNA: TGCGCCAGCGGTTTGGGACTAGCGAGTACCGGGGAGCTGTTTTTT
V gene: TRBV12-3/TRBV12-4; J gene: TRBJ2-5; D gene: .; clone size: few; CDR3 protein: CASTTGTETQYF; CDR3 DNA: TGTGCCAGCACCACAGGAACTGAGACCCAGTACTTC
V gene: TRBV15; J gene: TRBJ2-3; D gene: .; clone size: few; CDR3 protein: CATSRDHGSRGFAQYF; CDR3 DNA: TGTGCCACCAGCAGAGATCATGGTTCTAGAGGGTTTGCGCAGTATTTT
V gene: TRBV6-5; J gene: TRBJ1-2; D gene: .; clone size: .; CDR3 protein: CASRNQGLDGYTF; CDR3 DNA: TGTGCCAGCAGGAACCAGGGCTTGGATGGCTACACCTTC
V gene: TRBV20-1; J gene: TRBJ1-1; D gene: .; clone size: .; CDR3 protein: CSARPLGTEAFF; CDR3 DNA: TGCAGTGCTAGACCTCTTGGGACTGAAGCTTTCTTT
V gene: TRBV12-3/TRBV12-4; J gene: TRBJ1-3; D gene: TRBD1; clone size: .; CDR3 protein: CASTNRQGGNTIYF; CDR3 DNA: TGTGCCAGCACCAACCGACAGGGTGGAAACACCATATATTTT
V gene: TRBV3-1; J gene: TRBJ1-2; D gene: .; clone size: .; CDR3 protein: CASSLSNYGYTF; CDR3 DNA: TGTGCCAGCAGCCTAAGCAACTATGGCTACACCTTC
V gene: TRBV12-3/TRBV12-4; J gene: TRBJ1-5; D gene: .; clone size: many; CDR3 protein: CASSFSGNQPQHF; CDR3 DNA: TGTGCCAGCAGTTTTTCAGGGAATCAGCCCCAGCATTTT
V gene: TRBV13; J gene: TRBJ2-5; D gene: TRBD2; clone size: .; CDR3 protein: CASSSSASGIAETQYF; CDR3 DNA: TGTGCCAGCAGCTCTTCGGCGAGCGGGATAGCAGAGACCCAGTACTTC
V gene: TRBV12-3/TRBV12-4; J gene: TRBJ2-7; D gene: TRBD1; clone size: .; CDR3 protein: CASSFDRGGNYEQYF; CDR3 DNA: TGTGCCAGCAGCTTCGACAGGGGCGGCAACTACGAGCAGTACTTC
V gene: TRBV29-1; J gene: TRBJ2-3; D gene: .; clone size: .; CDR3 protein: CSVVPIDTQYF; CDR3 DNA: TGCAGCGTTGTACCCATAGATACGCAGTATTTT